Described below is a single T cell receptor (beta chain) sequence and its context. This entry comes from a study of T cell responses to AZD1222 COVID-19 vaccine. The ends lost 3 bases at V and 4 bases at J; junction bases unmatched: 8. This CDR3 spans 16 amino acids. Germline-derived CDR1 and CDR2 are SGHDN and FVKESK. Profiled with immunoSEQ multiplex PCR; TCRdb holds only in-frame clones, not every one. Among about 79,000 clones listed, around 90% were seen once. The source material was peripheral blood, sampled on day 0 of MenACWY control vaccination. The receptor was isolated from an adult in good health. V is TRBV14 and J is TRBJ2-5; 10 positions match TRBD1. The CDR3 bases are TGTGCCAGCAGCCAGTCCCCCGGGACAGGGGCAGAGACCCAGTACTTC. Translating it yields CASSQSPGTGAETQYF. Based on the CDR3 plus reference TRBV14 and TRBJ2-5, the full variable domain is EAGVTQFPSHSVIEKGQTVTLRCDPISGHDNLYWYRRVMGKEIKFLLHFVKESKQDESGMPNNRFLAERTGGTYSTLKVQPAELEDSGVYFCASSQSPGTGAETQYFGPGTRLLVL.